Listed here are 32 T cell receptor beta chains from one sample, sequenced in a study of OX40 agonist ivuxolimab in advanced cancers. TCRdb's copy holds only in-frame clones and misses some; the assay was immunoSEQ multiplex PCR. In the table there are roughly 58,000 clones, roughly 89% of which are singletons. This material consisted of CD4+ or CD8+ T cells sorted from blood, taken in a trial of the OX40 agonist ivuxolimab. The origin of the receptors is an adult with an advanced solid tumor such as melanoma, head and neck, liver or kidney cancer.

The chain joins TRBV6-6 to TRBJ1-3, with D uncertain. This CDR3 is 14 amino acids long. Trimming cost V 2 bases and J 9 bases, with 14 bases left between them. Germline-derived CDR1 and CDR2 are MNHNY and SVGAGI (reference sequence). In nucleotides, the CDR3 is TGTGCCAGCAGTTACACACAAGGAGGCGCCACCATATATTTT. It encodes CASSYTQGGATIYF.

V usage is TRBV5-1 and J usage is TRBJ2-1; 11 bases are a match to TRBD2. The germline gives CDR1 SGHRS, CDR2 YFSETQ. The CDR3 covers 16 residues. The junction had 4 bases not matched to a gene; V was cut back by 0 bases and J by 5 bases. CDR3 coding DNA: TGCGCCAGCAGCTTGGCGGCTAGCGGGAGGAACAATGAGCAGTTCTTC. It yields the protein CASSLAASGRNNEQFF.

The CDR3 is CSPYSGRAGDTQYF. Here the CDR3 DNA reads TGCAGCCCTTATAGCGGGAGGGCCGGAGATACGCAGTATTTT. This chain joins TRBV29-1 and TRBJ2-3; 11 nucleotides match TRBD2. The J segment lost 5 bases and the V segment lost 8 bases, leaving 9 bases of the junction unmatched. The CDR3 contains 14 residues. Germline V gene sequence: CDR1 SQVTM, CDR2 ANQGSEA.

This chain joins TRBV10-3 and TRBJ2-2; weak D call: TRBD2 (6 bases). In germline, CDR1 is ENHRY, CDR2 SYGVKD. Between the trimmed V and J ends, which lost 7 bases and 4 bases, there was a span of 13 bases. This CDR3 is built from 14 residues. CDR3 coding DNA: TGTGCCATCAAACCTGGGGGGAGCACCGGGGAGCTGTTTTTT. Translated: CAIKPGGSTGELFF.

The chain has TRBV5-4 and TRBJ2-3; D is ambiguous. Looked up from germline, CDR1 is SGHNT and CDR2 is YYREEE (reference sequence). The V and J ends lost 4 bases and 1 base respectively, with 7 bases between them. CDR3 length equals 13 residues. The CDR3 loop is CASSPARTDTQYF. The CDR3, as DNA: TGTGCCAGCAGCCCCGCCCGCACAGATACGCAGTATTTT.

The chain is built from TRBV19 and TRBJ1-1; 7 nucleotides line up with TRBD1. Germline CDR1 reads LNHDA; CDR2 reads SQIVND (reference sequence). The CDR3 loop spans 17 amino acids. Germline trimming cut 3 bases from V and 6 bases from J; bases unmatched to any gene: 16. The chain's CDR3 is CASSIRAGGIWSSEAFF. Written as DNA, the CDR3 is TGTGCCAGTAGTATTAGGGCAGGGGGAATCTGGAGCTCTGAAGCTTTCTTT.

As DNA, the CDR3 is TGTGCCAGCAGCTTCAACAGAGAAGAGACCCAGTACTTC. Translated: CASSFNREETQYF. This rearrangement joins TRBV11-3 to TRBJ2-5; D gene ambiguous. The CDR3 extends over 13 amino acids. Germline assignment: CDR1 SGHNT and CDR2 YENEEA. V lost 3 bases, J lost 3 bases, and 8 bases lay in between.

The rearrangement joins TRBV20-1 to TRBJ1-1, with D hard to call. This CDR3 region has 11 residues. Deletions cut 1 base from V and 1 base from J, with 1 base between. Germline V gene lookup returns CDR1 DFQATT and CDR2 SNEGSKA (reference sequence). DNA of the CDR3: TGCAGTGCTAGAGCGAACACTGAAGCTTTCTTT. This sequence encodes CSARANTEAFF.

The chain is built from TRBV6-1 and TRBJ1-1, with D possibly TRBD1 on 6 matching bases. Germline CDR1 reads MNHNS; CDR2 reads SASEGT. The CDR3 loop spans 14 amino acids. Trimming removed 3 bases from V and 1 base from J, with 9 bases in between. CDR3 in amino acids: CASSEMGANTEAFF. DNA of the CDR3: TGTGCCAGCAGTGAGATGGGGGCGAACACTGAAGCTTTCTTT.

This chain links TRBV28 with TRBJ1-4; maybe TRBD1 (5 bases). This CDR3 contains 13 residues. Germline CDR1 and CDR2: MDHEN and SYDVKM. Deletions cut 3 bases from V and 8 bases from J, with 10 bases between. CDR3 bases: TGTGCCAGCAGTTTGGGGACGGAGGAAAAACTGTTTTTT. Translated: CASSLGTEEKLFF.

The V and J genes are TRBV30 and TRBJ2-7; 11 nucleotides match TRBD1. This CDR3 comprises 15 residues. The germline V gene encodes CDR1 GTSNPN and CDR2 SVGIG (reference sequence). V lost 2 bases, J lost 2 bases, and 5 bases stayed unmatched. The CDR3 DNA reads TGTGCCTGGAGTCCCGGGACAGGGGGTACCTACGAGCAGTACTTC. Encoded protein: CAWSPGTGGTYEQYF.

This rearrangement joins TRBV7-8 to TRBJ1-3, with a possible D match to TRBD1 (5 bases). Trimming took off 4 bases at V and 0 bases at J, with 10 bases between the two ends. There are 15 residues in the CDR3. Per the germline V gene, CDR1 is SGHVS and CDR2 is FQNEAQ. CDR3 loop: CASSSGLTSGNTIYF. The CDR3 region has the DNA TGTGCCAGCAGCTCGGGACTGACCTCTGGAAACACCATATATTTT.

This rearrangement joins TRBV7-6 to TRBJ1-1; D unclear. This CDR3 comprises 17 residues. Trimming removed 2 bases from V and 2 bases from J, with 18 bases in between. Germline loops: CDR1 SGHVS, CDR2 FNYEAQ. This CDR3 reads CASSLREGAQPNTEAFF. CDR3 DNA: TGTGCCAGCAGCTTACGAGAGGGAGCGCAACCAAACACTGAAGCTTTCTTT.

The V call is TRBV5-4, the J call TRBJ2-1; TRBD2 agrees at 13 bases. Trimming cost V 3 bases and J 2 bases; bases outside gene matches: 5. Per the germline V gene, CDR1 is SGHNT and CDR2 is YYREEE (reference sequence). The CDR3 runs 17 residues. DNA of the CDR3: TGTGCCAGCAGCTCCCGACTAGCGGGGGGCCCCTACAATGAGCAGTTCTTC. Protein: CASSSRLAGGPYNEQFF.

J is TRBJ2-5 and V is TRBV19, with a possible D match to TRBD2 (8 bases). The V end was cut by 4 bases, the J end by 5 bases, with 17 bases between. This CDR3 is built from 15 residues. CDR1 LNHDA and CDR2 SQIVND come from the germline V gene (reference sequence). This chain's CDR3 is CASSTGGQRGETQYF. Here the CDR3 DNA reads TGTGCCAGTAGTACAGGGGGACAGCGGGGGGAGACCCAGTACTTC.

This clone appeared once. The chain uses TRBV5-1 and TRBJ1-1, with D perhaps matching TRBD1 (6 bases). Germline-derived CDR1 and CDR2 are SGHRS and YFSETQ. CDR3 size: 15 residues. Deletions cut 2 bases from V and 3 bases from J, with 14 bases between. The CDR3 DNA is TGCGCCAGCAGCTTACAGGGAATAGGGTACACTGAAGCTTTCTTT. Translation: CASSLQGIGYTEAFF.

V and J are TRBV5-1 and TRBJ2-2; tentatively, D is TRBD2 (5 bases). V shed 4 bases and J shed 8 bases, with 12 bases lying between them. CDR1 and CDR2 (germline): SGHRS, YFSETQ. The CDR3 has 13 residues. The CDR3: CASSGSPGGELFF. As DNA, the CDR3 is TGCGCCAGCAGCGGGTCCCCGGGAGGGGAGCTGTTTTTT.

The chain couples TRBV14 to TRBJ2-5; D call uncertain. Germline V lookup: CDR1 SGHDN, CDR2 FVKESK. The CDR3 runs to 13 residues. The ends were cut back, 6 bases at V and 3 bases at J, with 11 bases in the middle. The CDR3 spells CASRSDGEETQYF. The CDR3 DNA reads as TGTGCCAGCAGATCGGACGGAGAAGAGACCCAGTACTTC.

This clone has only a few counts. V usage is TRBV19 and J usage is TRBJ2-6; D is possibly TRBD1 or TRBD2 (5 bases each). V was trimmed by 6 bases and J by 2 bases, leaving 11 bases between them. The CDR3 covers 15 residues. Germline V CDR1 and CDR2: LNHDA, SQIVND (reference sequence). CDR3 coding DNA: TGTGCCAGTAGAGAGTCGGGGCCTGGGGCCAACGTCCTGACTTTC. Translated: CASRESGPGANVLTF. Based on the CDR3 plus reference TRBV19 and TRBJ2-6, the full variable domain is DGGITQSPKYLFRKEGQNVTLSCEQNLNHDAMYWYRQDPGQGLRLIYYSQIVNDFQKGDIAEGYSVSREKKESFPLTVTSAQKNPTAFYLCASRESGPGANVLTFGAGSRLTVL.

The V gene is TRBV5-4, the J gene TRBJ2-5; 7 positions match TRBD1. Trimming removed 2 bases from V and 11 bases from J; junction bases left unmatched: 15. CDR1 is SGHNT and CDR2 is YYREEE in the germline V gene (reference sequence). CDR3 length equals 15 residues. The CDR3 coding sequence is TGTGCCAGCAGCTTAACCTTGACAGGGACCTCAGAGCAGTACTTC. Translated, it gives CASSLTLTGTSEQYF.

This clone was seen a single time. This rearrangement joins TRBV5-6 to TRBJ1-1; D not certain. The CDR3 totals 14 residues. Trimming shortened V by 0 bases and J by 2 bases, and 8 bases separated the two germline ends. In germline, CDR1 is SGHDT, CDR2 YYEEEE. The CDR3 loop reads CASSLVGRNTEAFF. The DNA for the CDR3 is TGTGCCAGCAGCTTGGTGGGCAGAAACACTGAAGCTTTCTTT.

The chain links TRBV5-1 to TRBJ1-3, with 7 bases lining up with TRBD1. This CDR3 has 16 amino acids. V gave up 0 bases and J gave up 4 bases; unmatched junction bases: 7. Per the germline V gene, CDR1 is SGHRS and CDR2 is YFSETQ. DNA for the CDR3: TGCGCCAGCAGCTTGGCACAGGGGTCGCCCGGAAACACCATATATTTT. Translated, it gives CASSLAQGSPGNTIYF.

CDR3 in DNA: TGTGCCAGCAGACCCGGACAGGTTGGTTATGGCTACACCTTC. Protein product: CASRPGQVGYGYTF. V gene TRBV2 combines with J gene TRBJ1-2, with 7 bases aligning to TRBD1. Looked up from germline, CDR1 is SNHLY and CDR2 is FYNNEI. This CDR3 region has 14 residues. The junction had 9 bases not matched to a gene; V was cut back by 6 bases and J by 5 bases.

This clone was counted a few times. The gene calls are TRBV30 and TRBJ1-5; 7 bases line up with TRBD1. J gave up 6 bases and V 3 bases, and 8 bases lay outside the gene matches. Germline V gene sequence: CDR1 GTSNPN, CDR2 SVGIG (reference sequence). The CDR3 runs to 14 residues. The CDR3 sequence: CAWSSSTGSQPQHF. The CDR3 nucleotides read TGTGCCTGGAGCTCTTCGACAGGGAGTCAGCCCCAGCATTTT.

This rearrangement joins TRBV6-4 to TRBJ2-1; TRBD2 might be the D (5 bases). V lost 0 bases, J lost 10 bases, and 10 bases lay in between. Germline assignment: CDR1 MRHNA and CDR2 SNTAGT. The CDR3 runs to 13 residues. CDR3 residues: CASSDSEGWEQFF. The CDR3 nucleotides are TGTGCCAGCAGTGACTCTGAGGGTTGGGAGCAGTTCTTC.

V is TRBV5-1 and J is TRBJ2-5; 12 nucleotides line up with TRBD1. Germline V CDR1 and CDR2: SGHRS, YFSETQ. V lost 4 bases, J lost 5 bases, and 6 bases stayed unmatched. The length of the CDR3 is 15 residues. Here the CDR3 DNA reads TGCGCCAGCAGCCGGGGACAGGGGGCTTTGGAGACCCAGTACTTC. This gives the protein CASSRGQGALETQYF.

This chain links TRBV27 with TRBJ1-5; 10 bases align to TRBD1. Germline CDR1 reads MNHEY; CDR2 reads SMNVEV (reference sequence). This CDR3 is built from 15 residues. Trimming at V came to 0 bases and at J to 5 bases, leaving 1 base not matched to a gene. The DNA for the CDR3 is TGTGCCAGCAGTTTATCGGGACAGGGGTATCAGCCCCAGCATTTT. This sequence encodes CASSLSGQGYQPQHF.

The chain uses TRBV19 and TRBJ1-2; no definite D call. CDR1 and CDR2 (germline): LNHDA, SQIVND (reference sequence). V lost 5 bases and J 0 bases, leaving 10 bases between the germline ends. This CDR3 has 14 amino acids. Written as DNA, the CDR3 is TGTGCCAGTAGTGGGAGGATTCCTAACTATGGCTACACCTTC. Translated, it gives CASSGRIPNYGYTF.

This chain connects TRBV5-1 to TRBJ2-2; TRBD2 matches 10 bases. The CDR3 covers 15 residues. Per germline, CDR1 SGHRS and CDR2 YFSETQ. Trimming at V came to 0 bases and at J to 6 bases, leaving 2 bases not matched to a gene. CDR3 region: CASSLETSGAGELFF. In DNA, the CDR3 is TGCGCCAGCAGCTTGGAAACTAGCGGGGCCGGGGAGCTGTTTTTT.

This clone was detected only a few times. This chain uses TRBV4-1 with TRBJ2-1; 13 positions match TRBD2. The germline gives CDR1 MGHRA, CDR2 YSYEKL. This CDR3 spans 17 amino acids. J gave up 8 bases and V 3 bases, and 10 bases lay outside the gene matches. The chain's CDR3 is CASSHPGLAGEGYEQFF. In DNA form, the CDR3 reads TGCGCCAGCAGCCATCCCGGACTAGCGGGGGAAGGTTATGAGCAGTTCTTC.

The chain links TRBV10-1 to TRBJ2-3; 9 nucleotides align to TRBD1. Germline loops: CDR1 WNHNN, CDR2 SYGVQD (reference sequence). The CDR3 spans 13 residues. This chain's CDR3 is CPRDRAVTDTQYF. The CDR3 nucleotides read TGCCCACGGGACAGGGCCGTCACAGATACGCAGTATTTT.

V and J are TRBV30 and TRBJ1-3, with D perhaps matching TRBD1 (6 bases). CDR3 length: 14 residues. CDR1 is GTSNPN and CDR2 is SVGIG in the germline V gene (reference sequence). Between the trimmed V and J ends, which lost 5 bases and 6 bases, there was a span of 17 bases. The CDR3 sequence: CAWSRGGSVNTIYF. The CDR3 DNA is TGTGCCTGGTCCAGGGGAGGAAGCGTAAACACCATATATTTT.